A single sample gave rise to the 7 T cell receptor beta chains below, sequenced in a study of blood T cell repertoires in COVID-19. Produced via immunoSEQ multiplex PCR; TCRdb's table is partial and in-frame only. The sample lists 270,000 or so clones, just under 90% occurring once. The source material was PBMCs or T cells enriched from blood (not recorded which). Every receptor here comes from a woman in her 30s with acute COVID-19.

This sequence joins TRBV4-1 and TRBJ1-3, with 7 bases that match TRBD1. The V gene end was trimmed by 6 bases and the J gene end by 0 bases; junction bases not matched to a gene: 8. Germline CDR1 is MGHRA and CDR2 is YSYEKL. This CDR3 has 16 amino acids. The CDR3 here is CASRNGTVYSGNTIYF. DNA of the CDR3: TGCGCCAGCAGAAACGGGACAGTTTACTCTGGAAACACCATATATTTT.

The chain employs TRBV6-4 and TRBJ2-3, with a possible D match to TRBD2 (6 bases). The germline CDR1 and CDR2 sequences are MRHNA and SNTAGT. V lost 5 bases to trimming and J lost 3 bases, with 15 bases between them. This CDR3 is 15 amino acids long. CDR3 amino acids: CASSTLGLLTDTQYF. The CDR3 DNA is TGTGCCAGCAGTACTTTAGGACTACTAACAGATACGCAGTATTTT.

This rearrangement joins TRBV7-9 to TRBJ2-1; 9 bases are a match to TRBD1. The CDR3 totals 12 residues. V shed 4 bases, J shed 15 bases, and the junction held 7 bases outside the gene matches. CDR1 and CDR2 (germline): SEHNR, FQNEAQ (reference sequence). CDR3 residues: CASSSIGTGMFF. CDR3 DNA sequence: TGTGCCAGCAGCTCCATTGGGACAGGGATGTTCTTC.

Only a few counts were recorded for this clone. The chain links TRBV7-9 to TRBJ1-1, with a possible D match to TRBD1 (5 bases). Trimming took off 5 bases at V and 2 bases at J, with 12 bases between the two ends. The CDR3 sequence is 14 residues long. The germline V gene encodes CDR1 SEHNR and CDR2 FQNEAQ (reference sequence). The CDR3 DNA sequence: TGTGCCAGCAGCCTGGGACTGACTAACACTGAAGCTTTCTTT. It encodes CASSLGLTNTEAFF.

CDR3 protein: CASSLGDRGPEAFF. The CDR3 region has the DNA TGTGCCAGCAGCTTAGGGGACAGGGGACCTGAAGCTTTCTTT. The chain uses TRBV5-6 and TRBJ1-1; 10 positions agree with TRBD1. After removal of 2 bases from V and 6 bases from J, the junction contained 4 bases not matched to a gene. There are 14 residues in the CDR3. Germline CDR1 reads SGHDT; CDR2 reads YYEEEE.

This chain links TRBV18 with TRBJ1-2; TRBD1 matches 10 bases. Germline assignment: CDR1 KGHSH and CDR2 LQKENI. The CDR3 spans 14 residues. The J segment lost 6 bases and the V segment lost 5 bases, leaving 6 bases of the junction unmatched. CDR3: CASSTGTGAHGYTF. CDR3 coding DNA: TGTGCCAGCTCAACCGGGACAGGGGCCCATGGCTACACCTTC. Full variable domain (remainder filled in from reference TRBV18 and TRBJ1-2): NAGVMQNPRHLVRRRGQEARLRCSPMKGHSHVYWYRQLPEEGLKFMVYLQKENIIDESGMPKERFSAEFPKEGPSILRIQQVVRGDSAAYFCASSTGTGAHGYTFGSGTRLTVV.

V is TRBV28 and J is TRBJ1-6; D possibly corresponds to TRBD1 (6 bases). The V gene's germline CDR1 is MDHEN and CDR2 SYDVKM. The CDR3 has 13 amino acids. V gave up 9 bases and J gave up 7 bases, with 13 bases separating them. Here the CDR3 DNA reads TGTGCCAGTAAGGACAGTCGAAATTCACCCCTCCACTTT. Amino acid sequence: CASKDSRNSPLHF. Full variable domain (missing parts from reference TRBV28 and TRBJ1-6): DVKVTQSSRYLVKRTGEKVFLECVQDMDHENMFWYRQDPGLGLRLIYFSYDVKMKEKGDIPEGYSVSREKKERFSLILESASTNQTSMYLCASKDSRNSPLHFGNGTRLTVT.